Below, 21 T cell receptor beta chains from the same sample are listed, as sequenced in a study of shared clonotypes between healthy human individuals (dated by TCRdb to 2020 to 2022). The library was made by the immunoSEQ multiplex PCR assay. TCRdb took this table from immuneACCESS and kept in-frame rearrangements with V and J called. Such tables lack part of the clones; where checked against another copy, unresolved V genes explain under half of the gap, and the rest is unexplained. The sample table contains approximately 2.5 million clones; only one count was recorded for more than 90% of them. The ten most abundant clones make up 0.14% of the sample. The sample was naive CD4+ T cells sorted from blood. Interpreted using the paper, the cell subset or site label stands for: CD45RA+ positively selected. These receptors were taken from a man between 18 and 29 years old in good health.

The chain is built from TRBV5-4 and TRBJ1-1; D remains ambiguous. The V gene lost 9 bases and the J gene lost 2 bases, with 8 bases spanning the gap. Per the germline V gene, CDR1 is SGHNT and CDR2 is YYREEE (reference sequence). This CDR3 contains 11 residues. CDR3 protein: CATGINTEAFF. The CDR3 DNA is TGTGCCACCGGGATAAACACTGAAGCTTTCTTT.

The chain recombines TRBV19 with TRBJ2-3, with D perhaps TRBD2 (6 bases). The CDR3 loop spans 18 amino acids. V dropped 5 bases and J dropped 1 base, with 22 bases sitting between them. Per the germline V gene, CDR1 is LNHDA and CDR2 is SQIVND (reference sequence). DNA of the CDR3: TGTGCCAGTAGTTACCTTTTATGGACTAAACAAGGCACAGATACGCAGTATTTT. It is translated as CASSYLLWTKQGTDTQYF.

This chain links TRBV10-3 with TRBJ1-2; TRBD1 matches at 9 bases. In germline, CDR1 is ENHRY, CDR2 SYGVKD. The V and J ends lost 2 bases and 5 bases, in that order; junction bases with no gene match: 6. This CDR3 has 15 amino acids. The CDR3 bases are TGTGCCATCAGTGAGCAAGGGACAGGGCTTTATGGCTACACCTTC. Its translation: CAISEQGTGLYGYTF.

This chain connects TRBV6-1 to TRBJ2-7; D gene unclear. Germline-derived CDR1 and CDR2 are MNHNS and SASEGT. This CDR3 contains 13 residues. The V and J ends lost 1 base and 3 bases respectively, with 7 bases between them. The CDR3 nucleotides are TGTGCCAGCAGTGAAGTGAGAATCTACGAGCAGTACTTC. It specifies CASSEVRIYEQYF.

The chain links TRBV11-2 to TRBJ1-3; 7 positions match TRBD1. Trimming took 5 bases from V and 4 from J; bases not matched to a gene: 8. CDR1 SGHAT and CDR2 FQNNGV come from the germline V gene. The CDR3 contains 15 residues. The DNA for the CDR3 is TGTGCCAGCAGCCAGACAGGGACTTACGGAAACACCATATATTTT. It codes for CASSQTGTYGNTIYF.

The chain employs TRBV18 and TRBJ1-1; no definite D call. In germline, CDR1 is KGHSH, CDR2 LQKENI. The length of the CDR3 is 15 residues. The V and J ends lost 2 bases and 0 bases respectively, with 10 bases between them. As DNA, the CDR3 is TGTGCCAGCTCACCATTCAAGCCCTTGAACACTGAAGCTTTCTTT. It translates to CASSPFKPLNTEAFF.

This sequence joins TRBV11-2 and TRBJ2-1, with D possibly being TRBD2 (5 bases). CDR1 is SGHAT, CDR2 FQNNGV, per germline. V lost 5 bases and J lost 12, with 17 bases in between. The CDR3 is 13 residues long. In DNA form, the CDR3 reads TGTGCCAGCAGCCATCCGAACCCCCGGGGGCAGTTCTTC. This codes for CASSHPNPRGQFF.

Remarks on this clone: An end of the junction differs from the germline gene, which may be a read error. The DNA of the CDR3 is TGTGCTAGCAGCCGAGCACCGGGACTAAATGAAAAACTGTTTTTT. This codes for CASSRAPGLNEKLFF. J is TRBJ1-4 and V is TRBV7-7; weak D call: TRBD1 (5 bases). The CDR3 is 15 residues long. The germline V gene encodes CDR1 SSHAT and CDR2 FNYEAQ (reference sequence).

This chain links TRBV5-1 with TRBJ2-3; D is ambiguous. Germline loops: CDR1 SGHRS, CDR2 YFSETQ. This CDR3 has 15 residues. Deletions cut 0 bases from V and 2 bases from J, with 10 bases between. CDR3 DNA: TGCGCCAGCAGCTTGGGCCGAGCTCTCACAGATACGCAGTATTTT. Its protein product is CASSLGRALTDTQYF.

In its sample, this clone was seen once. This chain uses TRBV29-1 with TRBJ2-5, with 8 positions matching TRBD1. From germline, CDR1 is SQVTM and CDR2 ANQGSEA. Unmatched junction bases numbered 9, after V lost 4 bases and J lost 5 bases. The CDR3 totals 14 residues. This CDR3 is CSVVRGRTKETQYF. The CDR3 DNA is TGCAGCGTTGTCAGGGGGCGGACAAAGGAGACCCAGTACTTC.

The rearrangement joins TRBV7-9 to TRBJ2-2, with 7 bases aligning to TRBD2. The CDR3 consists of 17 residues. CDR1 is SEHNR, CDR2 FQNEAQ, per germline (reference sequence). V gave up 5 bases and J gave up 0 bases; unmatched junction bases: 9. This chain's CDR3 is CASSPLSGHANTGELFF. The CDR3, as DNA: TGTGCCAGCAGCCCCCTTAGCGGGCACGCGAACACCGGGGAGCTGTTTTTT.

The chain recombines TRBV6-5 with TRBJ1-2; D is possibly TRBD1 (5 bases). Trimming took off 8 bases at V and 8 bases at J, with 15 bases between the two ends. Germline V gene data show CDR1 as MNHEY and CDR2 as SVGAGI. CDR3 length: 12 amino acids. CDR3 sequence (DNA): TGTGCCAGCCGCGGGGCAGGGATCGGCTACACCTTC. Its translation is CASRGAGIGYTF.

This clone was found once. The CDR3 coding sequence is TGTGCCAGCAGTTATAACCCCAATCAGCCCCAGCATTTT. Its translation is CASSYNPNQPQHF. The chain links TRBV6-5 to TRBJ1-5, with D uncertain. The CDR3 extends over 13 amino acids. With 3 bases removed from V and 3 bases from J, the gap between germline ends came to 6 bases. The germline V gene encodes CDR1 MNHEY and CDR2 SVGAGI.

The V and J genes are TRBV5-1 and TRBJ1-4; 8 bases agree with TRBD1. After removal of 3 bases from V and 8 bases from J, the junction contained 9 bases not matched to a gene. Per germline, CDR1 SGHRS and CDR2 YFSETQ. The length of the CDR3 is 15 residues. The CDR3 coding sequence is TGCGCCAGCAGCTCGACAGGGGCTAGGGAGGAAAAACTGTTTTTT. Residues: CASSSTGAREEKLFF.

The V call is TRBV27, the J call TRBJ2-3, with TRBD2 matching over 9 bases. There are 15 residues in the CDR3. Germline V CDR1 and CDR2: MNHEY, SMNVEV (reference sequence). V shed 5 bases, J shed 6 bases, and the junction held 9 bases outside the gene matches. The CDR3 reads CASSPYSGRVDTQYF. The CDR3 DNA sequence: TGTGCCAGCAGTCCATATAGCGGGAGAGTCGATACGCAGTATTTT.

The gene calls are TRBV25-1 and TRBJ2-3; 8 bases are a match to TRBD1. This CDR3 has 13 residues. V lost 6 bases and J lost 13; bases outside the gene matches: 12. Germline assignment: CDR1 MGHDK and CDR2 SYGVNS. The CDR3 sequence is CASRTPGQGREYF. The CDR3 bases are TGTGCCAGCAGGACCCCCGGACAGGGCAGGGAGTATTTT.

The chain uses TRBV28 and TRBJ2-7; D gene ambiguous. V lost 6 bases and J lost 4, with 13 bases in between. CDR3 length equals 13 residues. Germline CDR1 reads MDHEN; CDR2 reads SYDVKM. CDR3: CASSSQPLYEQYF. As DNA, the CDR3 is TGTGCCAGCAGCTCCCAACCCTTATACGAGCAGTACTTC.

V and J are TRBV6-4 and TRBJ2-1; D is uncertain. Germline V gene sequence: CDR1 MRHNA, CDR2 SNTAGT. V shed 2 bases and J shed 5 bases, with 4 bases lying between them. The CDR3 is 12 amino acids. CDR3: CASSDRDNEQFF. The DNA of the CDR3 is TGTGCCAGCAGTGACCGGGACAATGAGCAGTTCTTC.

CDR3 bases: TGTGCCTGGAGCCCCCTCGGGAGCAGTAGCAATGAGCAGTTCTTC. Protein: CAWSPLGSSSNEQFF. The rearrangement uses TRBV30 and TRBJ2-1; TRBD2 is a possible D gene (6 bases). Germline CDR1 GTSNPN, CDR2 SVGIG (reference sequence). CDR3 length: 15 amino acids. Trimming removed 3 bases from V and 6 bases from J, with 18 bases in between.

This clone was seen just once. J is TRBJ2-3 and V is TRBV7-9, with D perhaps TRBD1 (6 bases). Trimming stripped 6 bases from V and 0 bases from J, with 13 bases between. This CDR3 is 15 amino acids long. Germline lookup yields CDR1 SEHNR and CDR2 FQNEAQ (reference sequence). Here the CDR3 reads CASRRSGASTDTQYF. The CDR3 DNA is TGTGCCAGCAGACGATCAGGGGCCAGCACAGATACGCAGTATTTT.

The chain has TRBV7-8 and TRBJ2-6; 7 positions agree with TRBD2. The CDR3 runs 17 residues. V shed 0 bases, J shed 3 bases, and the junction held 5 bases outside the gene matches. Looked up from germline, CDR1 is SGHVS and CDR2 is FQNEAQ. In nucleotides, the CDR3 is TGTGCCAGCAGCTTAGCGGGACTACTTAATGGGGCCAACGTCCTGACTTTC. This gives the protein CASSLAGLLNGANVLTF.